This is a list of T cell receptor beta chains from one sample in a study of T cells in Graves' hyperthyroidism and ophthalmopathy. A single record per CDR3 protein comes from TCRdb applying MiXCR to the multiplex PCR reads. This table holds over 250,000 distinct CDR3 sequences, around 20% found once. The material sequenced was blood. These receptors originate from a man aged 25 to 40 with Graves' ophthalmopathy. The CDR3 runs from the conserved cysteine through the conserved F or W. Rows may omit the clone size; those that give it use once, few, many or a size class.

abundance: many; j_gene: TRBJ2-7; v_gene: TRBV12-3/TRBV12-4; CDR3aa: CASSQGGVHEQYF
abundance: once; j_gene: TRBJ2-3; v_gene: TRBV7-9; CDR3aa: CASSSRRLGADTQYF
abundance: .; j_gene: TRBJ2-7; v_gene: TRBV15; CDR3aa: CATSRDLRGRRYEQYF
abundance: .; j_gene: TRBJ1-1; v_gene: TRBV12-3/TRBV12-4; CDR3aa: CASSLSGVEAFF
abundance: .; j_gene: TRBJ2-1; v_gene: TRBV12-3/TRBV12-4; CDR3aa: CASTGTGGAPEQFF
abundance: .; j_gene: TRBJ2-1; v_gene: TRBV7-9; CDR3aa: CASSLPDPVDEQFF
abundance: .; j_gene: TRBJ1-5; v_gene: TRBV27; CDR3aa: CASSFIGQGFQPQHF
abundance: .; j_gene: TRBJ2-7; v_gene: TRBV2; CDR3aa: CASSAGGLYEQYF
abundance: once; j_gene: TRBJ2-5; v_gene: TRBV28; CDR3aa: CASSPPGGRETQYF
abundance: many; j_gene: TRBJ1-2; v_gene: TRBV3-1; CDR3aa: CASSQGQVKYGYTF
abundance: .; j_gene: TRBJ2-1; v_gene: TRBV24-1; CDR3aa: CATSDFRAGGRGTGGGNEQFF
abundance: .; j_gene: TRBJ1-1; v_gene: TRBV27; CDR3aa: CASGRGGNTEAFF
abundance: many; j_gene: TRBJ1-5; v_gene: TRBV12-3/TRBV12-4; CDR3aa: CASRDRNNQPQHF
abundance: .; j_gene: TRBJ1-2; v_gene: TRBV5-1; CDR3aa: CASSLGGIGYTF
abundance: .; j_gene: TRBJ2-1; v_gene: TRBV20-1; CDR3aa: CSARESGRASGEQFF
abundance: few; j_gene: TRBJ2-1; v_gene: TRBV20-1; CDR3aa: CSASGRKLNEQFF
abundance: .; j_gene: TRBJ2-1; v_gene: TRBV3-1; CDR3aa: CASSQDKGGSYNEQFF
abundance: few; j_gene: TRBJ2-5; v_gene: TRBV12-3/TRBV12-4; CDR3aa: CASSQTSGSLRETQYF
abundance: many; j_gene: TRBJ1-5; v_gene: TRBV28; CDR3aa: CASRTGQGYSQPQHF
abundance: few; j_gene: TRBJ1-2; v_gene: TRBV5-1; CDR3aa: CASSPGPQRGYTF
abundance: many; j_gene: TRBJ1-2; v_gene: TRBV11-3; CDR3aa: CASSFGVFGGYTF
abundance: many; j_gene: TRBJ1-2; v_gene: TRBV3-1; CDR3aa: CASSQIDRGSGGYTF
abundance: few; j_gene: TRBJ1-1; v_gene: TRBV24-1; CDR3aa: CATSDLGSEAFF
abundance: .; j_gene: TRBJ2-1; v_gene: TRBV27; CDR3aa: CASSDHPNRGSYNEQFF
abundance: many; j_gene: TRBJ2-7; v_gene: TRBV5-1; CDR3aa: CASSSDSPPYEQYF
abundance: .; j_gene: TRBJ2-2; v_gene: TRBV13; CDR3aa: CASSSRVTGELFF
abundance: few; j_gene: TRBJ2-5; v_gene: TRBV5-4; CDR3aa: CASSPAGGTETQYF
abundance: .; j_gene: TRBJ2-7; v_gene: TRBV28; CDR3aa: CASSSTGIEQYF
abundance: few; j_gene: TRBJ1-3; v_gene: TRBV28; CDR3aa: CAKVKYSGNTIYF
abundance: once; j_gene: TRBJ2-1; v_gene: TRBV20-1; CDR3aa: CSARDRSATSGRAEQFF
abundance: once; j_gene: TRBJ1-1; v_gene: TRBV5-1; CDR3aa: CASSLGDKATTEAFF
abundance: .; j_gene: TRBJ2-7; v_gene: TRBV10-2; CDR3aa: CASSEVGGLLYEQYF
abundance: .; j_gene: TRBJ1-5; v_gene: TRBV7-9; CDR3aa: CASSLGSGGFNQPQHF
abundance: few; j_gene: TRBJ1-1; v_gene: TRBV4-2; CDR3aa: CASSQERTANTEAFF
abundance: few; j_gene: TRBJ2-7; v_gene: TRBV11-2; CDR3aa: CASSVVGGNYEQYF
abundance: few; j_gene: TRBJ2-1; v_gene: TRBV28; CDR3aa: CASSPLTGGASNEQFF
abundance: .; j_gene: TRBJ1-5; v_gene: TRBV20-1; CDR3aa: CSASGLAGANQPQHF
abundance: few; j_gene: TRBJ1-2; v_gene: TRBV7-8; CDR3aa: CASSPRDGDYGYTF
abundance: .; j_gene: TRBJ2-4; v_gene: TRBV4-1; CDR3aa: CASSGMGAKNIQYF
abundance: many; j_gene: TRBJ1-2; v_gene: TRBV28; CDR3aa: CASSNSPSGNGYTF
abundance: many; j_gene: TRBJ1-1; v_gene: TRBV20-1; CDR3aa: CSARDAGGIEAFF
abundance: many; j_gene: TRBJ2-5; v_gene: TRBV20-1; CDR3aa: CSASGAEETQYF
abundance: few; j_gene: TRBJ2-1; v_gene: TRBV28; CDR3aa: CASSLLVGSNEQFF
abundance: .; j_gene: TRBJ2-1; v_gene: TRBV19; CDR3aa: CASSIGRASGSNEQFF
abundance: .; j_gene: TRBJ2-1; v_gene: TRBV7-9; CDR3aa: CASSSGSQDEQFF
abundance: many; j_gene: TRBJ1-4; v_gene: TRBV2; CDR3aa: CASSETESTNEKLFF
abundance: few; j_gene: TRBJ2-1; v_gene: TRBV5-4; CDR3aa: CASSNDRGVAYNEQFF